This entry describes one TCR beta chain. Germline V gene sequence: CDR1 SGHDT, CDR2 YYEEEE. V lost 3 bases and J 8 bases, leaving 12 bases between the germline ends. This CDR3 spans 13 amino acids. These data originate in a study of patients and donors after allogeneic stem cell transplantation. TCRdb re-called the RT-PCR reads through MiXCR, storing one row per CDR3 protein. The data show 920,000 or so distinct CDR3 sequences, about a sixth seen once. The material sequenced was blood, either unsorted or a sorted T cell fraction (not recorded which). The chain uses TRBV5-6 and TRBJ2-1, with D perhaps matching TRBD1 (5 bases). The source of this sequence is a human donor who was either an allogeneic HSCT recipient or a stem cell or donor lymphocyte infusion donor (not recorded which). It is not recorded whose cells these are; they may come from a transplant donor. The CDR3 region is CASSSGLGDEQFF. CDR3 nucleotides: TGTGCCAGCAGCTCGGGTCTAGGGGATGAGCAGTTCTTC.